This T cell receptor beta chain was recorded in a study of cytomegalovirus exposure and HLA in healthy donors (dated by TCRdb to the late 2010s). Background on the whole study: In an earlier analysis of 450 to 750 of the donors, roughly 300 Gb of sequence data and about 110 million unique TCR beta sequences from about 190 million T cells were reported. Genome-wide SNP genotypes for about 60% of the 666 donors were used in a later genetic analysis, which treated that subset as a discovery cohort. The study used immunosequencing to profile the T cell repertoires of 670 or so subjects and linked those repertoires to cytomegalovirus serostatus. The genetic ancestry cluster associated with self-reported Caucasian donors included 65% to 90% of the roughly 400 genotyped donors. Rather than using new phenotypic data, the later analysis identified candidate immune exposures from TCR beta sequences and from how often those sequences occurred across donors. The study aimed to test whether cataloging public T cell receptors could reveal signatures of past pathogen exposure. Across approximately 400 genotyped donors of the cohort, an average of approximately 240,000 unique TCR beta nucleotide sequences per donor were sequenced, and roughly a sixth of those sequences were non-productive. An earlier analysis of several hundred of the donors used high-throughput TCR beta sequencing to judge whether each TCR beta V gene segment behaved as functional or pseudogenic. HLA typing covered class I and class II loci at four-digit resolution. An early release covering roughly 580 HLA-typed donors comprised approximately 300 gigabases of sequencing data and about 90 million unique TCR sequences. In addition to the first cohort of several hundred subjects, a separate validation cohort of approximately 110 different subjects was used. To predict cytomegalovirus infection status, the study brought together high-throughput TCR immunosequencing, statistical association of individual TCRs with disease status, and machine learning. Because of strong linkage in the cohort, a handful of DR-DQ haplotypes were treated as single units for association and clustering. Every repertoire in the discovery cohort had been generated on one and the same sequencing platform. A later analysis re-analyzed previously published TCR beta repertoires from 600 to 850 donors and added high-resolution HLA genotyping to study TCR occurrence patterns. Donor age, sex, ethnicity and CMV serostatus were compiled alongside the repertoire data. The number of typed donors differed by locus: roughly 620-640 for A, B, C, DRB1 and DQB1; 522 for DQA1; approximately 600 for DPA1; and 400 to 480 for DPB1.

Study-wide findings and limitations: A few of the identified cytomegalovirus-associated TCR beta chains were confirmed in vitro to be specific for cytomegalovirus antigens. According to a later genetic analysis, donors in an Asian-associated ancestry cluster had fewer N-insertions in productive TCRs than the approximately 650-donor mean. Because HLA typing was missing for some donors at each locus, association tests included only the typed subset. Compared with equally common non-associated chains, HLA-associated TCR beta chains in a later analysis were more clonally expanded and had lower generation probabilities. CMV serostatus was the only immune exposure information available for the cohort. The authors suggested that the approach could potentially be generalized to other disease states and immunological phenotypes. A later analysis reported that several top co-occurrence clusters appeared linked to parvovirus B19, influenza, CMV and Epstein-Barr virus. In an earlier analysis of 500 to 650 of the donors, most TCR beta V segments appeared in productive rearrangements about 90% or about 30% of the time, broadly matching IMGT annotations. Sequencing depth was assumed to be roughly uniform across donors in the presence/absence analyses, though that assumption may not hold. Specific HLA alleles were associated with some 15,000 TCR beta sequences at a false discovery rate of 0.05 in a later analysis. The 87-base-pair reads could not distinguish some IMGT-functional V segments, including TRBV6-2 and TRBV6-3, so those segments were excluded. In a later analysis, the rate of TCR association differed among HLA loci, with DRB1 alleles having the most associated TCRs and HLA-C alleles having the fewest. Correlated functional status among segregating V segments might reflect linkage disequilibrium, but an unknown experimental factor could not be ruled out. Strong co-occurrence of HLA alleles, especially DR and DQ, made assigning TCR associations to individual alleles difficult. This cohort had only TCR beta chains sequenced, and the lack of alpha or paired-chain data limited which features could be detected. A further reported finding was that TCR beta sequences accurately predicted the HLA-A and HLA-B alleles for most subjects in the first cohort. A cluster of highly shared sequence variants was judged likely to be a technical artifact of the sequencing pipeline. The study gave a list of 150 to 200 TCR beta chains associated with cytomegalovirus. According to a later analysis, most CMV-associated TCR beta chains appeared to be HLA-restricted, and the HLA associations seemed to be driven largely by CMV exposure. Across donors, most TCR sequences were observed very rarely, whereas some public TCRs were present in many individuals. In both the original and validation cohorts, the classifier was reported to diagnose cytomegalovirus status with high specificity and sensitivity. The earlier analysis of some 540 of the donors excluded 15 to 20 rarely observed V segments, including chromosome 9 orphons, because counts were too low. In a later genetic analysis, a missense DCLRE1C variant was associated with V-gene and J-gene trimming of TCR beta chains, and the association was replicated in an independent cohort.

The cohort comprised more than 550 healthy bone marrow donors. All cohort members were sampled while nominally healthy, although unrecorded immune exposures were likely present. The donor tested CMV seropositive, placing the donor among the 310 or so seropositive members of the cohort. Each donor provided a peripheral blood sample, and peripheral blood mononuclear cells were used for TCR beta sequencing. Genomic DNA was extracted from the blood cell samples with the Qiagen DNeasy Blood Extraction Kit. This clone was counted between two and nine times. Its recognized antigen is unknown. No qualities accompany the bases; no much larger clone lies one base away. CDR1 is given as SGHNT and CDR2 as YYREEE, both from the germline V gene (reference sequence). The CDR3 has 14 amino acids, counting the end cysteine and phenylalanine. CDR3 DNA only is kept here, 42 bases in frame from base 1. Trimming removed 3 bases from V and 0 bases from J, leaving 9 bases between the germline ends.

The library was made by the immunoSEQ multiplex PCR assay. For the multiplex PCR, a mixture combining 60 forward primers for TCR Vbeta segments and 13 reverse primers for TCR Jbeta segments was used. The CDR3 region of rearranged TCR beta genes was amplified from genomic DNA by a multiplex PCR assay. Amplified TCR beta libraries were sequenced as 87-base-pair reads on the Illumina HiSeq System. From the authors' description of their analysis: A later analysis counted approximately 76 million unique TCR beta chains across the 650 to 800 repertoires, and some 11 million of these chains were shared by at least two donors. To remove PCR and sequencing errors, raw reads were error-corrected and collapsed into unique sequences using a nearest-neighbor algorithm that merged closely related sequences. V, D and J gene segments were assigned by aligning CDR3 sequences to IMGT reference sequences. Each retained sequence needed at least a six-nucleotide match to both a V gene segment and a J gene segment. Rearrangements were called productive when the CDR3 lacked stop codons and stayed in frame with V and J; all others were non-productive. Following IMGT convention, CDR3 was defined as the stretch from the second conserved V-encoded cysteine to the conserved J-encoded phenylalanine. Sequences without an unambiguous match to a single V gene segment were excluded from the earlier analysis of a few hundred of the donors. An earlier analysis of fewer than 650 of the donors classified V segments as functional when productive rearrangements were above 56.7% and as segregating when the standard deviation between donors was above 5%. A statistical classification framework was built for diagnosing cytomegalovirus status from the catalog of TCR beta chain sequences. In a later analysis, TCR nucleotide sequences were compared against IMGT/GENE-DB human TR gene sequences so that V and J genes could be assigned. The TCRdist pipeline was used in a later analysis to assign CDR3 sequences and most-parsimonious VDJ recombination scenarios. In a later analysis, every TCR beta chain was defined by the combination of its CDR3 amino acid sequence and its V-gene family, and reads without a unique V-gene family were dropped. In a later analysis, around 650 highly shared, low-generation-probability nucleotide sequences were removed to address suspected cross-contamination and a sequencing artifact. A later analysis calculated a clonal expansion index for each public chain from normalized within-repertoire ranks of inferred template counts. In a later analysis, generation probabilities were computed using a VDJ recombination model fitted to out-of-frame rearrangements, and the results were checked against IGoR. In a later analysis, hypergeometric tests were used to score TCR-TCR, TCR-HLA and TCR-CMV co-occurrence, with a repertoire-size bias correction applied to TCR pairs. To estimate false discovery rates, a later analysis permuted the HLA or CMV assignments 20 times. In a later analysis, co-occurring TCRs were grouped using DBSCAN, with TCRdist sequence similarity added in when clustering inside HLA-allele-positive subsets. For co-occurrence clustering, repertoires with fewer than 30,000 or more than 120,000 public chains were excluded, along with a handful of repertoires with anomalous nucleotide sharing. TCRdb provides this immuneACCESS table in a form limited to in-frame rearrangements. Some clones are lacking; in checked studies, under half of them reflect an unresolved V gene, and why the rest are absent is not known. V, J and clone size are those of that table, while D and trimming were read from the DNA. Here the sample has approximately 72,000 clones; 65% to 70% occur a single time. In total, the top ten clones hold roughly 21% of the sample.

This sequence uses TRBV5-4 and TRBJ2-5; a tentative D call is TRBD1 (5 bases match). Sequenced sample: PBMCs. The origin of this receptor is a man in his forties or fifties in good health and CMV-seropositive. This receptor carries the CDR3 CASSWGGHQETQYF. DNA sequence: TGTGCCAGCAGCTGGGGCGGTCACCAAGAGACCCAGTACTTC.